This T cell receptor (beta chain) stems from a study of CD8 T cells in ankylosing spondylitis. The study's findings and limits: It appeared that ankylosing spondylitis blood was characterized by a TCR beta motif of fewer than 10 highly homologous variants.

CDR1 is LGHDT, CDR2 YNNKEL, per germline (reference sequence). The CDR3 totals 15 residues. The V end lost 1 base, the J end lost 6 bases, and 12 bases lay between the germline ends. This clonotype has at least ten counts. Its matching antigen is unknown. TCRdb reprocessed the 5' RACE reads with MiXCR, giving one entry per CDR3 protein. The table has approximately 46,000 distinct CDR3 sequences, about 11% seen once; the top ten hold about 1.4%. The sequencing input was blood, either unsorted or a sorted T cell fraction (not recorded which). The clonotype comes from a male donor with ankylosing spondylitis or in good health (not recorded which). The gene calls are TRBV3-1 and TRBJ2-2, with TRBD2 as a possible D gene (5 bases). CDR3 region: CASSQGQAGAGELFF. DNA for the CDR3: TGTGCCAGCAGCCAAGGGCAGGCCGGGGCCGGGGAGCTGTTTTTT.